The 25 T cell receptor beta chains reported below all come from one sample, sequenced in a study of T cell responses to AZD1222 COVID-19 vaccine. The method was immunoSEQ multiplex PCR; TCRdb's version includes in-frame clones alone and lacks a portion of them. This table has 100,000 to 150,000 clones, 80% to 90% appearing once. Source: peripheral blood, taken on day 0 of AZD1222 vaccination. These receptors were collected from an adult in good health.

The J gene is TRBJ1-3, the V gene TRBV24-1, with D perhaps matching TRBD1 (6 bases). V was clipped by 0 bases and J by 0 bases, with 8 bases between them. This CDR3 region has 16 residues. The germline V gene encodes CDR1 KGHDR and CDR2 SFDVKD. The CDR3 DNA reads TGTGCCACCAGTGATTTGGGGGACAACTCTGGAAACACCATATATTTT. It codes for CATSDLGDNSGNTIYF.

V and J are TRBV4-1 and TRBJ1-3; the D is unclear. Germline CDR1 is MGHRA and CDR2 is YSYEKL. V gave up 1 base and J gave up 0 bases, with 7 bases separating them. CDR3 size: 15 residues. The CDR3: CASSQGRNSGNTIYF. The CDR3 DNA is TGCGCCAGCAGCCAAGGACGCAACTCTGGAAACACCATATATTTT.

The rearrangement links TRBV5-1 to TRBJ1-1, with 8 bases matching TRBD1. From germline, CDR1 is SGHRS and CDR2 YFSETQ. This CDR3 contains 15 residues. V lost 0 bases and J lost 1; bases outside the gene matches: 2. CDR3 region: CASSLGGTGNTEAFF. The CDR3 DNA is TGCGCCAGCAGCTTGGGAGGGACAGGGAACACTGAAGCTTTCTTT.

V gene TRBV11-3 combines with J gene TRBJ2-3; unclear D gene. V was trimmed by 2 bases and J by 0 bases, leaving 9 bases between them. Germline lookup yields CDR1 SGHNT and CDR2 YENEEA. The CDR3 totals 15 residues. The CDR3 DNA follows: TGTGCCAGCAGCTTAAATGCCCACAGCACAGATACGCAGTATTTT. Translating it yields CASSLNAHSTDTQYF.

V usage is TRBV7-2 and J usage is TRBJ2-7, with D tentatively TRBD1 (6 bases). The CDR3 runs to 13 residues. CDR1 is SGHTA and CDR2 is FQGNSA in the germline V gene. V gave up 2 bases and J gave up 4 bases, with 9 bases separating them. The CDR3 region is CASSLQGQYEQYF. The CDR3, as DNA: TGTGCCAGCAGCTTACAGGGGCAGTACGAGCAGTACTTC.

The rearrangement links TRBV24-1 to TRBJ2-7; 8 nucleotides align to TRBD2. The CDR3 has 13 amino acids. Germline trimming cut 5 bases from V and 7 bases from J; bases unmatched to any gene: 6. Germline CDR1 and CDR2: KGHDR and SFDVKD. The CDR3 DNA is TGTGCCACCAGTGCGGGAGGGCAAAGGGAGCAGTACTTC. Translating it yields CATSAGGQREQYF.

The rearrangement links TRBV19 to TRBJ2-5, with 11 bases fitting TRBD1. The length of the CDR3 is 16 residues. J was trimmed by 4 bases and V by 5 bases; bases with no gene match: 9. CDR1 LNHDA and CDR2 SQIVND come from the germline V gene (reference sequence). CDR3 nucleotide sequence: TGTGCCAGTAGTCTCGGACAGGGGGCGATCCCAGAGACCCAGTACTTC. It is translated as CASSLGQGAIPETQYF.

As concerns this clone: Because the CDR3's place on the DNA is in doubt, the DNA is left out and the CDR3 is given as listed by TCRdb. This chain connects TRBV21-1 to TRBJ2-7; no check of the table's D call, TRBD1, against the DNA was made. TRBV21-1 is assigned pseudogene status. The CDR3 extends over 17 residues, inclusive of both ends. This chain's CDR3 is CASSKSSVGQGSYEQYF.

The chain joins TRBV28 to TRBJ1-1; D call uncertain. Trimming took 5 bases from V and 1 from J, leaving 11 bases between them. The CDR3 runs 14 residues. CDR1 is MDHEN and CDR2 is SYDVKM in the germline V gene. CDR3 amino acids: CASSPSERNTEAFF. The CDR3, as DNA: TGTGCCAGCAGTCCCTCGGAGAGGAACACTGAAGCTTTCTTT.

The chain has TRBV2 and TRBJ1-6, with 7 bases that match TRBD1. CDR1 is SNHLY and CDR2 is FYNNEI in the germline V gene. V shed 6 bases and J 12 bases; nucleotides not matched to a gene: 8. The CDR3 spans 13 residues. CDR3 residues: CASSEDRRRPLHF. For the CDR3, the DNA is TGTGCCAGCAGCGAGGACAGGAGACGACCCCTCCACTTT.

J is TRBJ1-5 and V is TRBV7-2; 7 bases match TRBD1. In germline, CDR1 is SGHTA, CDR2 FQGNSA. CDR3 length equals 13 residues. V lost 4 bases and J lost 5; bases outside the gene matches: 2. CDR3 amino acids: CASSSDRDQPQHF. The CDR3 DNA sequence: TGTGCCAGCAGCTCTGACAGGGATCAGCCCCAGCATTTT.

The chain couples TRBV24-1 to TRBJ2-7; the match to TRBD1 covers 10 bases. The CDR3 spans 19 residues. In germline, CDR1 is KGHDR, CDR2 SFDVKD. V was pared by 7 bases and J by 3 bases, with 20 bases of the junction left unmatched. This CDR3 is CATRVSGTGVNKKNYEQYF. In nucleotides, the CDR3 is TGTGCCACCAGGGTTTCCGGGACAGGGGTGAACAAAAAAAACTACGAGCAGTACTTC.

The gene calls are TRBV2 and TRBJ2-1, with 11 bases fitting TRBD2. This CDR3 is built from 18 residues. Germline values: CDR1 SNHLY, CDR2 FYNNEI. The V segment lost 7 bases and the J segment 4 bases; nucleotides outside the gene matches: 15. CDR3 DNA: TGTGCCAGCATTTCGGACAGGATAGCGGGAGGGAATTACAATGAGCAGTTCTTC. This gives the protein CASISDRIAGGNYNEQFF.

The chain links TRBV27 to TRBJ2-2; 12 nucleotides align to TRBD2. The CDR3 sequence is 17 residues long. The ends lost 7 bases at V and 6 bases at J; junction bases unmatched: 12. Germline lookup yields CDR1 MNHEY and CDR2 SMNVEV (reference sequence). The DNA of the CDR3 is TGTGCCAGCATTCTAGCGGGAGGGCCAGGTATCGCCGGGGAGCTGTTTTTT. Its protein product is CASILAGGPGIAGELFF.

The chain couples TRBV5-4 to TRBJ1-1, with unresolved D. The germline V gene has CDR1 SGHNT and CDR2 YYREEE (reference sequence). The CDR3 runs to 13 residues. The V and J ends lost 0 bases and 0 bases respectively, with 3 bases between them. In DNA, the CDR3 is TGTGCCAGCAGCTTGGGGCTGAACACTGAAGCTTTCTTT. It specifies CASSLGLNTEAFF.

The chain couples TRBV27 to TRBJ2-1; 8 nucleotides agree with TRBD1. Losses at the gene ends were 8 bases for V and 7 bases for J; bases not matched to a gene: 10. The CDR3 is 14 amino acids. CDR1 is MNHEY, CDR2 SMNVEV, per germline (reference sequence). The CDR3 spells CASADRAPQNEQFF. CDR3 nucleotides: TGTGCCAGCGCGGACAGGGCCCCTCAGAATGAGCAGTTCTTC.

This chain connects TRBV6-1 to TRBJ1-1, with D uncertain. The CDR3 contains 12 residues. V was clipped by 3 bases and J by 5 bases, with 7 bases between them. Germline values: CDR1 MNHNS, CDR2 SASEGT. CDR3 sequence (DNA): TGTGCCAGCAGTGAGTGGCAAACTGAAGCTTTCTTT. This codes for CASSEWQTEAFF.

CDR3 residues: CASSQAGSGRGNNEQFF. The CDR3, as DNA: TGCGCCAGCAGCCAAGCGGGGAGCGGGAGGGGAAACAATGAGCAGTTCTTC. This chain uses TRBV4-1 with TRBJ2-1; 10 nucleotides line up with TRBD2. V lost 1 base, J lost 5 bases, and 8 bases stayed unmatched. There are 17 residues in the CDR3. Germline-derived CDR1 and CDR2 are MGHRA and YSYEKL.

The CDR3 loop reads CASSIVGWNTEAFF. In DNA form, the CDR3 reads TGTGCCAGTAGTATAGTGGGCTGGAACACTGAAGCTTTCTTT. V and J are TRBV19 and TRBJ1-1; D unclear. This CDR3 contains 14 residues. V lost 1 base and J 1 base, leaving 7 bases between the germline ends. The germline CDR1 and CDR2 sequences are LNHDA and SQIVND (reference sequence).

The chain recombines TRBV18 with TRBJ2-7, with D possibly TRBD1 on 5 matching bases. CDR1 is KGHSH, CDR2 LQKENI, per germline. The CDR3 loop spans 12 amino acids. Trimming removed 1 base from V and 5 bases from J, with 6 bases in between. CDR3 sequence: CASSPQGNEQYF. DNA for the CDR3: TGTGCCAGCTCACCACAGGGGAACGAGCAGTACTTC. The full variable domain, rest sourced from reference TRBV18 and TRBJ2-7, is NAGVMQNPRHLVRRRGQEARLRCSPMKGHSHVYWYRQLPEEGLKFMVYLQKENIIDESGMPKERFSAEFPKEGPSILRIQQVVRGDSAAYFCASSPQGNEQYFGPGTRLTVT.

The DNA for the CDR3 is TGTGCCAGCAGGCCAGGGCCCCCCGCTTGGTATGGCTACACCTTC. It encodes CASRPGPPAWYGYTF. The chain combines TRBV28 with TRBJ1-2, with D perhaps matching TRBD1 (5 bases). The CDR3 is 15 amino acids. Trimming took off 6 bases at V and 5 bases at J, with 19 bases between the two ends. In germline, CDR1 is MDHEN, CDR2 SYDVKM.

V is TRBV28 and J is TRBJ1-5; D ambiguous. The V gene lost 3 bases and the J gene lost 3 bases, with 9 bases spanning the gap. CDR3 length: 14 amino acids. Germline CDR1 and CDR2: MDHEN and SYDVKM. In DNA, the CDR3 is TGTGCCAGCAGTTTGGCGGCCTTCAATCAGCCCCAGCATTTT. Translation: CASSLAAFNQPQHF.

The chain links TRBV28 to TRBJ2-7; TRBD1 aligns across 9 bases. The V gene end was trimmed by 6 bases and the J gene end by 4 bases; junction bases not matched to a gene: 13. This CDR3 contains 16 residues. The germline V gene encodes CDR1 MDHEN and CDR2 SYDVKM. The CDR3 is CASSRDRVRRRYEQYF. The DNA of the CDR3 is TGTGCCAGCAGCCGGGACAGGGTAAGGAGAAGATACGAGCAGTACTTC.

About this clone itself: The identical CDR3 is also encoded by other nucleotide sequences in the sample. The J gene is TRBJ1-1, the V gene TRBV29-1; D gene ambiguous. Between the trimmed V and J ends, which lost 6 bases and 1 base, there was a span of 9 bases. Per the germline V gene, CDR1 is SQVTM and CDR2 is ANQGSEA. This CDR3 has 12 residues. The CDR3 loop reads CSVLTGNTEAFF. For the CDR3, the DNA is TGCAGCGTCCTGACGGGGAACACTGAAGCTTTCTTT.

This chain joins TRBV19 and TRBJ2-7, with D perhaps assigned TRBD1 or TRBD2 (5 bases each). The CDR3 has 12 residues. Germline loops: CDR1 LNHDA, CDR2 SQIVND (reference sequence). V was pared by 10 bases and J by 3 bases, with 13 bases between. CDR3 coding DNA: TGTGCCACCCGGGACCGAGACTACGAGCAGTACTTC. Translating it yields CATRDRDYEQYF.